This T cell receptor beta chain appears in the sequencing data of a study of T-cell reconstitution after alpha-beta-depleted transplantation in children. The authors prepared the TCRbeta library with unique molecular identifiers. Each CDR3 protein is one row after TCRdb ran MiXCR on the PCR reads. The sample has about 540,000 distinct CDR3 sequences; around 20% are singletons. Trimming pared 4 bases from V and 0 bases from J, leaving 14 bases between. The CDR3 is 16 amino acids. The V gene's germline CDR1 is SGHRS and CDR2 YFSETQ. The sample was PBMCs from the stem cell graft donor, taken from the stem cell graft. The J gene is TRBJ2-1, the V gene TRBV5-1; D not resolved. The sequence came from a human donor who donated a stem cell graft to a child with acute lymphoblastic leukemia. CDR3 residues: CASSPRTASSYNEQFF. The CDR3 region has the DNA TGCGCCAGCAGCCCGAGGACGGCCAGCTCCTACAATGAGCAGTTCTTC.